Below are 7 T cell receptor beta chains sequenced from a single sample in a study of OX40 agonist ivuxolimab in advanced cancers. Libraries were prepared by immunoSEQ multiplex PCR; TCRdb keeps only in-frame clonotypes and omits some of them. Among about 29,000 clones listed, about nine tenths were seen once. Sequenced here: CD4+ or CD8+ T cells sorted from blood, sampled in a trial of the OX40 agonist ivuxolimab. The receptors here all came from an adult with an advanced solid tumor such as melanoma, head and neck, liver or kidney cancer.

The chain joins TRBV11-2 to TRBJ1-2, with 7 bases lining up with TRBD1. CDR3 length equals 16 residues. Losses at the gene ends were 0 bases for V and 6 bases for J; bases not matched to a gene: 10. CDR1 and CDR2 from the germline V gene are SGHAT and FQNNGV. CDR3: CASSLEGVWTGDGYTF. DNA for the CDR3: TGTGCCAGCAGCTTAGAGGGAGTTTGGACAGGCGATGGCTACACCTTC.

The count of this clone is one. The chain employs TRBV27 and TRBJ1-1; no definite D call. Germline-derived CDR1 and CDR2 are MNHEY and SMNVEV (reference sequence). Deletions cut 4 bases from V and 4 bases from J, with 10 bases between. This CDR3 spans 13 amino acids. This chain's CDR3 is CASSSDGFTEAFF. CDR3 bases: TGTGCCAGCAGTTCCGACGGCTTCACTGAAGCTTTCTTT.

This clone has only a few counts. The chain is built from TRBV5-1 and TRBJ2-2, with 9 bases matching TRBD1. CDR3 length: 17 amino acids. J was trimmed by 7 bases and V by 3 bases; bases with no gene match: 13. The germline gives CDR1 SGHRS, CDR2 YFSETQ. The CDR3: CASSSLPGQGTSGELFF. The DNA of the CDR3 is TGCGCCAGCAGCTCGCTCCCGGGACAGGGAACGAGCGGGGAGCTGTTTTTT.

The chain combines TRBV7-9 with TRBJ2-2; possibly TRBD2 for D (6 bases). V lost 0 bases, J lost 7 bases, and 15 bases lay in between. The length of the CDR3 is 16 residues. Germline V gives CDR1 SEHNR, CDR2 FQNEAQ (reference sequence). The CDR3 region has the DNA TGTGCCAGCAGCTTAGCCCCCGGGAGTATGGGCGGGGAGCTGTTTTTT. Its protein product is CASSLAPGSMGGELFF.

This clone was seen just once. V and J are TRBV19 and TRBJ1-2; 10 nucleotides align to TRBD1. This CDR3 spans 16 amino acids. V lost 7 bases to trimming and J lost 2 bases; unmatched junction nucleotides: 10. Germline values: CDR1 LNHDA, CDR2 SQIVND (reference sequence). CDR3 sequence: CASTDWRQGANYGYTF. The CDR3 coding sequence is TGTGCCAGTACCGACTGGCGACAGGGGGCCAACTATGGCTACACCTTC.

The chain recombines TRBV30 with TRBJ1-5; TRBD1 matches 9 bases. V gave up 2 bases and J gave up 4 bases; unmatched junction bases: 12. From germline, CDR1 is GTSNPN and CDR2 SVGIG (reference sequence). The CDR3 covers 17 residues. In DNA, the CDR3 is TGTGCCTGGAGTCCAAAACTGGACAGGGGCGGGAATCAGCCCCAGCATTTT. It specifies CAWSPKLDRGGNQPQHF.

This chain connects TRBV5-1 to TRBJ2-3; either TRBD1 or TRBD2 may supply D (5 bases each). There are 14 residues in the CDR3. Deletions cut 6 bases from V and 2 bases from J, with 13 bases between. Germline V gene data show CDR1 as SGHRS and CDR2 as YFSETQ. The CDR3 DNA reads as TGCGCCAGCAAACTCGGGACGGCCACAGATACGCAGTATTTT. Encoded protein: CASKLGTATDTQYF.